Below are 24 T cell receptor beta chains sequenced from a single sample in a study of blood T cell repertoires in COVID-19. Sequenced by immunoSEQ multiplex PCR; TCRdb stores in-frame clones only, minus some. The sample shows 350,000 to 400,000 clones, about 86% of them seen only once. Sequenced sample: peripheral blood. The origin of the receptors is a woman aged 60-75 years with COVID-19, enrolled during active disease.

The genes are TRBV7-8 and TRBJ2-1; TRBD2 matches at 7 bases. With 3 bases clipped from V and 4 bases from J, the junction kept 9 bases outside the gene matches. The CDR3 runs 16 residues. Germline V CDR1 and CDR2: SGHVS, FQNEAQ. CDR3 nucleotide sequence: TGTGCCAGCAGCTTCTTCCGACTAGCAGTTTACAATGAGCAGTTCTTC. Its protein product is CASSFFRLAVYNEQFF.

The chain uses TRBV12-5 and TRBJ2-1; D might be TRBD1 (6 bases). Germline V gene sequence: CDR1 LGHNT, CDR2 FRNRAP. The CDR3 has 15 amino acids. The V gene lost 2 bases and the J gene lost 8 bases, with 16 bases spanning the gap. The CDR3 DNA sequence: TGTGCTAGTGGTTTGATGGGACAACTAATGCATGAGCAGTTCTTC. Protein product: CASGLMGQLMHEQFF.

This sequence joins TRBV18 and TRBJ2-5; D perhaps matches TRBD1 (6 bases). Trimming stripped 1 base from V and 4 bases from J, with 7 bases between. CDR1 is KGHSH and CDR2 is LQKENI in the germline V gene. There are 13 residues in the CDR3. CDR3 protein: CASSPRGGETQYF. CDR3 in DNA: TGTGCCAGCTCACCACGAGGGGGAGAGACCCAGTACTTC.

The CDR3 DNA follows: TGTGCCAGCCTAGCCTCTGCAGTGGGAAACACCATATATTTT. Translating gives CASLASAVGNTIYF. The chain links TRBV2 to TRBJ1-3, with unresolved D. CDR1 and CDR2 (germline): SNHLY, FYNNEI. This CDR3 contains 14 residues. V was cut by 8 bases and J by 4 bases, with 15 bases left in between.

The V gene is TRBV13, the J gene TRBJ2-1; 7 bases align to TRBD2. CDR1 is PRHDT and CDR2 is FYEKMQ in the germline V gene (reference sequence). V lost 8 bases to trimming and J lost 4 bases; unmatched junction nucleotides: 14. This CDR3 spans 16 amino acids. The chain's CDR3 is CASLSASGERYNEQFF. The CDR3 nucleotides are TGTGCCAGCCTCTCCGCAAGCGGGGAACGGTACAATGAGCAGTTCTTC. Combining the CDR3 with reference TRBV13 and TRBJ2-1 gives the whole variable domain AAGVIQSPRHLIKEKRETATLKCYPIPRHDTVYWYQQGPGQDPQFLISFYEKMQSDKGSIPDRFSAQQFSDYHSELNMSSLELGDSALYFCASLSASGERYNEQFFGPGTRLTVL.

V usage is TRBV2 and J usage is TRBJ1-2; 9 bases are shared with TRBD1. Germline lookup yields CDR1 SNHLY and CDR2 FYNNEI. The CDR3 is 13 amino acids. The V segment lost 8 bases and the J segment 2 bases; nucleotides outside the gene matches: 3. The CDR3 DNA is TGTGCCAGCGCACAGGGGGCGAACTATGGCTACACCTTC. Amino acids: CASAQGANYGYTF.

The gene calls are TRBV5-5 and TRBJ1-1; no definite D call. Trimming pared 1 base from V and 1 base from J, leaving 5 bases between. Germline loops: CDR1 SGHKS, CDR2 YYEKEE (reference sequence). The CDR3 covers 13 residues. The CDR3 bases are TGTGCCAGCAGCTTGACATCGAACACTGAAGCTTTCTTT. This translates into CASSLTSNTEAFF.

The chain joins TRBV3-1 (or the pseudogene TRBV3-2) to TRBJ1-3, with D uncertain. CDR3 length: 13 residues. CDR1 and CDR2 from the germline V gene are LGHDT and YNNKEL (reference sequence). Trimming shortened V by 5 bases and J by 1 base, and 6 bases separated the two germline ends. CDR3 nucleotide sequence: TGTGCCAGCAGCGCAGGATCTGGAAACACCATATATTTT. This sequence encodes CASSAGSGNTIYF.

The chain is built from TRBV7-8 and TRBJ2-5; perhaps TRBD1 as D (5 bases). The CDR3 runs to 16 residues. The germline V gene encodes CDR1 SGHVS and CDR2 FQNEAQ. Between the trimmed V and J ends, which lost 0 bases and 2 bases, there was a span of 13 bases. CDR3 nucleotide sequence: TGTGCCAGCAGCTTAGCGCTGAGGCAGGGACAAGAGACCCAGTACTTC. This encodes CASSLALRQGQETQYF. Combining the CDR3 with reference TRBV7-8 and TRBJ2-5 gives the whole variable domain GAGVSQSPRYKVAKRGQDVALRCDPISGHVSLFWYQQALGQGPEFLTYFQNEAQLDKSGLPSDRFFAERPEGSVSTLKIQRTQQEDSAVYLCASSLALRQGQETQYFGPGTRLLVL.

V is TRBV6-5 and J is TRBJ1-2; D is undetermined. The CDR3 is 13 residues long. V lost 8 bases and J 2 bases, leaving 12 bases between the germline ends. Germline CDR1 and CDR2: MNHEY and SVGAGI. CDR3 in amino acids: CASLRAQNYGYTF. CDR3 sequence (DNA): TGTGCCAGCTTGAGGGCCCAAAACTATGGCTACACCTTC.

The rearrangement uses TRBV10-3 and TRBJ1-1, with TRBD1 matching 10 bases. The J segment lost 8 bases and the V segment lost 3 bases, leaving 9 bases of the junction unmatched. CDR1 is ENHRY and CDR2 is SYGVKD in the germline V gene. The CDR3 extends over 15 amino acids. This chain's CDR3 is CAISDLETGGSEAFF. For the CDR3, the DNA is TGTGCCATCAGTGATCTGGAGACAGGGGGCTCCGAAGCTTTCTTT.

CDR3: CASSYRGHTEAFF. DNA for the CDR3: TGTGCCAGCAGTTACAGGGGGCACACTGAAGCTTTCTTT. The V gene is TRBV27, the J gene TRBJ1-1, with 9 nucleotides matching TRBD1. CDR1 and CDR2 (germline): MNHEY, SMNVEV (reference sequence). There are 13 residues in the CDR3. The trim removed 4 bases at V and 3 bases at J, leaving 0 bases unmatched.

In DNA, the CDR3 is TGCGCCAGCAGTGACGCAGGGGGTTCACCCCTCCACTTT. Amino acids: CASSDAGGSPLHF. V is TRBV10-2 and J is TRBJ1-6; 7 positions match TRBD1. Germline loops: CDR1 WSHSY, CDR2 SAAADI. V dropped 3 bases and J dropped 9; count of bases not matched to a gene: 2. The CDR3 sequence is 13 residues long.

The V gene is TRBV11-3, the J gene TRBJ2-3; the match to TRBD2 covers 12 bases. The germline CDR1 and CDR2 sequences are SGHNT and YENEEA. The trim removed 1 base at V and 4 bases at J, leaving 3 bases unmatched. This CDR3 contains 16 residues. In DNA form, the CDR3 reads TGTGCCAGCAGCTTAGGGACTAGCGGGGATCCAGATACGCAGTATTTT. It translates to CASSLGTSGDPDTQYF.

The chain couples TRBV9 to TRBJ1-1; 7 bases agree with TRBD1. Looked up from germline, CDR1 is SGDLS and CDR2 is YYNGEE. This CDR3 is built from 14 residues. V trimming: 4 bases; J trimming: 4 bases; junction bases outside the gene matches: 7. This chain's CDR3 is CASSPTGHGTEAFF. The CDR3 coding sequence is TGTGCCAGCAGCCCGACAGGGCATGGCACTGAAGCTTTCTTT.

The chain combines TRBV20-1 with TRBJ2-1, with 7 bases matching TRBD2. Germline CDR1 is DFQATT and CDR2 is SNEGSKA (reference sequence). The CDR3 sequence is 15 residues long. V lost 6 bases and J lost 0; bases outside the gene matches: 8. Here the CDR3 reads CSASLAERSYNEQFF. As DNA, the CDR3 is TGCAGTGCCAGTCTAGCGGAGCGCTCCTACAATGAGCAGTTCTTC.

The V and J genes are TRBV27 and TRBJ1-1; the match to TRBD1 covers 12 bases. The CDR3 spans 16 residues. Trimming cost V 3 bases and J 3 bases; bases outside gene matches: 5. Germline V gene lookup returns CDR1 MNHEY and CDR2 SMNVEV (reference sequence). The CDR3 region is CASSLGQGAGYTEAFF. For the CDR3, the DNA is TGTGCCAGCAGTTTGGGACAGGGGGCGGGATACACTGAAGCTTTCTTT.

The chain joins TRBV7-2 to TRBJ1-1; the D gene is possibly TRBD1 (5 bases). The CDR3 consists of 14 residues. The V gene's germline CDR1 is SGHTA and CDR2 FQGNSA. Between the trimmed V and J ends, which lost 2 bases and 1 base, there was a span of 8 bases. CDR3 loop: CASSLWGTNTEAFF. The DNA for the CDR3 is TGTGCCAGCAGCTTATGGGGCACGAACACTGAAGCTTTCTTT.

This rearrangement joins TRBV5-4 to TRBJ2-2; 9 bases map to TRBD1. The CDR3 totals 14 residues. J was trimmed by 7 bases and V by 5 bases; bases with no gene match: 6. Germline V gives CDR1 SGHNT, CDR2 YYREEE (reference sequence). CDR3 in DNA: TGTGCCAGCAGTCCCGGACAGGGGATCGGGGAGCTGTTTTTT. This encodes CASSPGQGIGELFF.

The rearrangement links TRBV4-1 to TRBJ1-1; D perhaps matches TRBD1 (6 bases). Germline loops: CDR1 MGHRA, CDR2 YSYEKL. This CDR3 is built from 15 residues. The V end was cut by 6 bases, the J end by 1 base, with 15 bases between. CDR3 in amino acids: CASRQGLQTNTEAFF. The CDR3 DNA reads TGCGCCAGCAGACAGGGCCTCCAGACGAACACTGAAGCTTTCTTT.

The table lists this clone with a few counts. The V and J genes are TRBV4-3 and TRBJ1-6, with 8 bases fitting TRBD1. Germline V gene sequence: CDR1 LGHNA, CDR2 YSLEER. The CDR3 runs 21 residues. The trim removed 0 bases at V and 10 bases at J, leaving 23 bases unmatched. The CDR3 sequence: CASSQDRGWDRRVNPHSPLHF. Here the CDR3 DNA reads TGCGCCAGCAGCCAAGATCGGGGTTGGGACAGGCGTGTTAACCCACACTCACCCCTCCACTTT.

The chain recombines TRBV29-1 with TRBJ1-1, with D perhaps matching TRBD1 (6 bases). Trimming took 6 bases from V and 3 from J, leaving 11 bases between them. This CDR3 is built from 12 residues. CDR1 and CDR2 (germline): SQVTM, ANQGSEA. The CDR3 here is CSVQGSYTEAFF. For the CDR3, the DNA is TGCAGCGTACAGGGTTCGTACACTGAAGCTTTCTTT.

The chain has TRBV25-1 and TRBJ1-6; 8 bases line up with TRBD1. Germline V gene data show CDR1 as MGHDK and CDR2 as SYGVNS. The CDR3 extends over 15 amino acids. V lost 3 bases to trimming and J lost 7 bases; unmatched junction nucleotides: 5. In DNA form, the CDR3 reads TGTGCCAGCAGTGAGGCCAGGGGGCTCAATTCACCCCTCCACTTT. Its protein product is CASSEARGLNSPLHF.

V and J are TRBV19 and TRBJ1-1; the D gene is possibly TRBD1 (6 bases). Germline CDR1 LNHDA, CDR2 SQIVND (reference sequence). The CDR3 is 13 amino acids. Trimming removed 5 bases at V and 6 bases at J, with 13 bases between. The CDR3 nucleotides are TGTGCCAGTAGTCTCTGGACAGCGGCTGAAGCTTTCTTT. Translation gives CASSLWTAAEAFF.